This T cell receptor (beta chain) was sequenced for a study of technical replicates of blood from a handful of donors (dated by TCRdb to about 2017). The protocol used for the library was the immunoSEQ multiplex PCR assay. TCRdb re-hosts the immuneACCESS table, in-frame sequences only. Its copies lack some clones; in the studies checked, an unresolved V gene accounts for under half of them, and the cause for the rest is not known. The sample includes approximately 73,000 clones, with 85% to 95% observed a single time. The ten largest account for approximately 0.25% of the sample. The table lists this clone with a count of one. No cognate antigen has been identified for it. The input lacks base qualities; no much larger clone sits a single base away. V trim: 0 bases; J trim: 2 bases; unmatched bases: 9. The CDR3 sequence holds 17 residues, the cysteine and phenylalanine included. The entry retains the CDR3 DNA only, 51 bases that are in frame from base 1. In the germline V gene, CDR1 corresponds to SGDLS and CDR2 to YYNGEE.

This TCR was sampled from a human donor in good health. The chain employs TRBV9 and TRBJ2-7, with 9 bases matching TRBD2. Sequencing used T cells isolated from PBMCs. The bases read TGTGCCAGCAGCGTAGAGTCTAGCGGGGACCCAACCTACGAGCAGTACTTC. Its protein product is CASSVESSGDPTYEQYF.